These T cell receptor beta chains were read from a single sample in a study of blood T cell repertoires in COVID-19. The assay was immunoSEQ multiplex PCR, and TCRdb's table has in-frame clones only and misses some. The data show about 150,000 clones, with 76% seen just once and about 4% held by the top ten. The sample comprised peripheral blood. These TCRs come from a woman older than 75 with acute or convalescent COVID-19. Both conserved end residues are part of each CDR3. Each record gives: J gene, V gene, clone size, D gene, CDR3 protein, CDR3 DNA. A D gene is named only where the DNA matches it firmly. The size entry is marked missing in some rows and otherwise reads once, few, many or a size class.

>TRBJ1-6|TRBV2|-|TRBD1
CASTSRRDSSPLHF
TGTGCCAGCACATCCCGCCGGGACAGTTCACCCCTCCACTTT
>TRBJ1-5|TRBV18|-|-
CASSPYSNQPQHF
TGTGCCAGCTCACCGTATAGCAATCAGCCCCAGCATTTT
>TRBJ2-2|TRBV6-2/TRBV6-3|once|-
CASSQGIFNTGELFF
TGTGCCAGCAGTCAGGGGATATTTAACACCGGGGAGCTGTTTTTT
>TRBJ2-3|TRBV5-1|-|TRBD2
CASSLMAGGSDTQYF
TGCGCCAGCAGCTTGATGGCGGGGGGGTCAGATACGCAGTATTTT
>TRBJ1-1|TRBV18|-|-
CASSPAGGGDTEAFF
TGTGCCAGCTCACCTGCCGGGGGAGGTGACACTGAAGCTTTCTTT
>TRBJ1-2|TRBV3-1/TRBV3-2|-|TRBD1
CASSQDNTGATGYTF
TGTGCCAGCAGCCAAGACAACACAGGGGCCACGGGCTACACCTTC
>TRBJ2-2|TRBV7-2|few|-
CASSFRRAANTGELFF
TGTGCCAGCAGCTTCCGGCGGGCCGCGAACACCGGGGAGCTGTTTTTT
>TRBJ1-4|TRBV19|-|-
CASSTGSYEKLFF
TGTGCCAGTAGTACTGGGAGCTATGAAAAACTGTTTTTT
>TRBJ1-6|TRBV16|few|TRBD1
CASTPGTGGSPLHF
TGTGCCAGCACTCCCGGGACAGGGGGTTCACCCCTCCACTTT
>TRBJ2-5|TRBV11-2|-|TRBD2
CASSLEAGVLAQYF
TGTGCCAGCAGCTTAGAGGCGGGAGTGTTGGCCCAGTACTTC
>TRBJ1-2|TRBV7-8|-|-
CASSLGRNYGYTF
TGTGCCAGCAGCTTAGGGAGAAACTATGGCTACACCTTC
>TRBJ1-1|TRBV10-1|-|-
CASSATRGNTEAFF
TGCGCCAGCAGTGCGACAAGGGGGAACACTGAAGCTTTCTTT
>TRBJ1-2|TRBV11-2|-|TRBD1
CASSLELTGSYGYTF
TGTGCCAGCAGCTTAGAATTGACAGGGAGCTATGGCTACACCTTC
>TRBJ1-2|TRBV19|-|-
CASTPRGVNYGYTF
TGTGCCAGTACCCCTCGGGGAGTAAACTATGGCTACACCTTC
>TRBJ2-3|TRBV6-4|few|-
CASSDSTGTSDTDTQYF
TGTGCCAGCAGTGACTCGACCGGGACTTCAGACACAGATACGCAGTATTTT
>TRBJ2-1|TRBV3-1/TRBV3-2|few|TRBD2
CASSHFSGRGSYNEQFF
TGTGCCAGCAGCCATTTCAGCGGGAGGGGCTCCTACAATGAGCAGTTCTTC
>TRBJ1-1|TRBV2|once|-
CASRREGNTEAFF
TGTGCCAGCAGGAGGGAGGGCAACACTGAAGCTTTCTTT
>TRBJ2-1|TRBV5-1|-|TRBD2
CASSPSGTSIREQFF
TGCGCCAGCAGCCCTTCGGGGACTAGTATACGTGAGCAGTTCTTC
>TRBJ1-6|TRBV7-9|few|-
CASSLSDNSPLHF
TGTGCCAGCAGCTTATCAGATAATTCACCCCTCCACTTT
>TRBJ1-6|TRBV27|-|-
CASCSREHSPLHF
TGTGCCAGCTGCTCAAGGGAGCATTCACCCCTCCACTTT
>TRBJ2-7|TRBV5-6|-|-
CASSLVGTSYEQYF
TGTGCCAGCAGCTTAGTGGGGACTTCCTACGAGCAGTACTTC
>TRBJ1-1|TRBV28|once|-
CASSLRDEAFF
TGTGCCAGCAGTTTGCGGGATGAAGCTTTCTTT